This note documents a single T cell receptor beta chain sequence. These data are taken from a study of graft-versus-host responses after intestinal transplantation. Turning to the study itself: Every one of the recipients received anti-thymocyte globulin induction and afterwards took tacrolimus and steroids for roughly 3 years.

The data were produced by immunoSEQ multiplex PCR, yet TCRdb's version contains in-frame clones alone and is incomplete. The data show some 26,000 clones, approximately 93% seen once. Germline-derived CDR1 and CDR2 are SGHRS and YFSETQ. Trimming took off 7 bases at V and 0 bases at J, with 16 bases between the two ends. This CDR3 region has 15 residues. Sample: PBMCs, taken 156 days after intestinal transplant. The chain joins TRBV5-1 to TRBJ1-2; D possibly corresponds to TRBD1 (5 bases). This TCR derives from a human patient who received an intestinal transplant, so some T cells may come from the graft donor. The CDR3 DNA is TGCGCCAGCGGGGATACGGGGGACCCTAACTATGGCTACACCTTC. Translated, it gives CASGDTGDPNYGYTF.